A selection of T cell receptor beta chains follows, all from one sample in a study of cytomegalovirus exposure and HLA in healthy donors. Assay: immunoSEQ multiplex PCR; the TCRdb copy retains only in-frame clones and omits some. Of roughly 150,000 clones in the sample, about 82% were seen once. Material: PBMCs. Source of these receptors: a male donor in good health and CMV-seronegative. CDR3s include the opening cysteine and the closing phenylalanine or tryptophan. D genes are given only for firm matches. Expanded clones get a size class; other rows say once, few or many, or leave the size out.

J: TRBJ2-5; D: -; V: TRBV7-2; size: few; DNA: TGTGCCAGCAGCTTCCCCTTGGAGACCCAGTACTTC; CDR3: CASSFPLETQYF
J: TRBJ1-2; D: TRBD1; V: TRBV9; size: -; DNA: TGTGCCAGCAGCCCCTCCGGGACAGTCCCCTATGGCTACACCTTC; CDR3: CASSPSGTVPYGYTF
J: TRBJ2-3; D: TRBD2; V: TRBV11-1; size: -; DNA: TGTGCCAGCAGCTCCCCCGTTGTAGCGGGGTTCACAGATACGCAGTATTTT; CDR3: CASSSPVVAGFTDTQYF
J: TRBJ1-1; D: TRBD1; V: TRBV18; size: once; DNA: TGTGCCAGCTCACTAGGACAGGGGGCAAATGATGCTTTCTTT; CDR3: CASSLGQGANDAFF
J: TRBJ1-1; D: -; V: TRBV21-1; size: -; DNA: TGTGCCAGCCACGGGTTGGCGGAGATGAACACTGAAGCTTTCTTT; CDR3: CASHGLAEMNTEAFF
J: TRBJ2-1; D: -; V: TRBV9; size: -; DNA: TGTGCCAGCAGCGCGGGGACTTCCAATGAGCAGTTCTTC; CDR3: CASSAGTSNEQFF
J: TRBJ2-1; D: -; V: TRBV11-2; size: -; DNA: TGTGCCAGCAGCCCCACCCTGAGCTCCTACAATGAGCAGTTCTTC; CDR3: CASSPTLSSYNEQFF
J: TRBJ2-5; D: -; V: TRBV5-1; size: -; DNA: TGCGCCAGCAGCCCCTTCGAGCGGGTCGGAGAGACCCAGTACTTC; CDR3: CASSPFERVGETQYF
J: TRBJ1-2; D: -; V: TRBV5-8; size: few; DNA: TGTGCCAGCAGCCCACGGACAGCCATCTTAACCAACTATGGCTACACCTTC; CDR3: CASSPRTAILTNYGYTF
J: TRBJ1-1; D: -; V: TRBV7-3; size: few; DNA: TGTGCCAGCAGCTATCGGGGGGGTTGGAATGAAGCTTTCTTT; CDR3: CASSYRGGWNEAFF
J: TRBJ2-1; D: TRBD2; V: TRBV4-3; size: -; DNA: TGCGCCAGCAGCGGCCAGGTTGGGGCTAGCGGGTTCTCCTACAATGAGCAGTTCTTC; CDR3: CASSGQVGASGFSYNEQFF
J: TRBJ1-2; D: -; V: TRBV6-5; size: -; DNA: TGTGCCAGCAGTTCCCCTAGCTATGGCTACACCTTC; CDR3: CASSSPSYGYTF
J: TRBJ2-7; D: -; V: TRBV7-9; size: -; DNA: TGTTCCAGCAGCAACACTTTTGGGCTAAAAGCCTACGAGCAGTACTTC; CDR3: CSSSNTFGLKAYEQYF
J: TRBJ2-7; D: -; V: TRBV27; size: once; DNA: TGTGCCAGCAGTTTATCGCATCGCCCGACCCTACGGGGGACCACCTACGAGCAGTACTTC; CDR3: CASSLSHRPTLRGTTYEQYF
J: TRBJ2-1; D: TRBD2; V: TRBV9; size: -; DNA: TGTGCCAGCAGCATAACTAGCGGGGGGTACAATGAGCAGTTCTTC; CDR3: CASSITSGGYNEQFF